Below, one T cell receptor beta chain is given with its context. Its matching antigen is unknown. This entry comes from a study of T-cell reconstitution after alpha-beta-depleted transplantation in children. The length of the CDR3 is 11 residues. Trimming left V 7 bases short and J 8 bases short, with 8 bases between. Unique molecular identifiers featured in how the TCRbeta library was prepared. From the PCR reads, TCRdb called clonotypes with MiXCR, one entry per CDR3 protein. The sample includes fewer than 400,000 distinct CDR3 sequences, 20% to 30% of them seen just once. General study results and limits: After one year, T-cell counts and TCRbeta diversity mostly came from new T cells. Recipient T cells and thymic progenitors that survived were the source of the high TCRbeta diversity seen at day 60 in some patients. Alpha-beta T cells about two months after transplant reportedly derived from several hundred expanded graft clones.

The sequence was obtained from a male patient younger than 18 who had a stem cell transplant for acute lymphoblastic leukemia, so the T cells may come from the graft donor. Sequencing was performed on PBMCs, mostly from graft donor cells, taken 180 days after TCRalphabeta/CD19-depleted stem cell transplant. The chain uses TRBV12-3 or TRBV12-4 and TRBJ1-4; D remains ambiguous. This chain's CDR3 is CASTLGEKLFF. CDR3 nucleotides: TGTGCCAGCACCCTCGGGGAAAAACTGTTTTTT.